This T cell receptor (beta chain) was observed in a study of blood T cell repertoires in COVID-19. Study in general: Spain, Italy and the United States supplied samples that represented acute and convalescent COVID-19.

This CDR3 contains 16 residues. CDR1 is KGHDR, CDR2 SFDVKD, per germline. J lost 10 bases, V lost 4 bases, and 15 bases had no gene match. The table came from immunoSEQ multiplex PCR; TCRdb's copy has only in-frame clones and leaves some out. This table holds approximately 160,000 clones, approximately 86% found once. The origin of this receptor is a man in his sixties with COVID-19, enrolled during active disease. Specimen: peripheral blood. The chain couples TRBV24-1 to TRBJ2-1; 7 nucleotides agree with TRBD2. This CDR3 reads CATSDPLGGGDLEQFF. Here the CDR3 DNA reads TGTGCCACCAGTGACCCCTTAGGCGGGGGAGATCTCGAGCAGTTCTTC.